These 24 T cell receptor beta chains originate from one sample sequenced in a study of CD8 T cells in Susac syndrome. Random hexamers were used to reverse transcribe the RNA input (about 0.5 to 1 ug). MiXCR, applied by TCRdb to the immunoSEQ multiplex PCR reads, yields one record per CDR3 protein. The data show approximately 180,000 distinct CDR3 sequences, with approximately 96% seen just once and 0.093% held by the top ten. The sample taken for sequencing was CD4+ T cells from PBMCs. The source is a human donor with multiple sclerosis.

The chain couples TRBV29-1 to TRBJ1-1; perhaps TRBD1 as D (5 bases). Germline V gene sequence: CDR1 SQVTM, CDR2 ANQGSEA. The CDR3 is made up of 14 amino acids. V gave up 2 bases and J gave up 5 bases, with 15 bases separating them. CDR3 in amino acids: CSVELVGGVTEAFF. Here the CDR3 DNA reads TGCAGCGTTGAACTCGTCGGGGGTGTTACTGAAGCTTTCTTT.

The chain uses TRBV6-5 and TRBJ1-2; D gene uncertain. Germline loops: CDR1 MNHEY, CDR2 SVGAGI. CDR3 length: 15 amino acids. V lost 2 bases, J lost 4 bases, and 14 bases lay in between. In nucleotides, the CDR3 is TGTGCCAGCAGTTACGGTGTGGCAGGTTCCTATGGCTACACCTTC. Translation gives CASSYGVAGSYGYTF.

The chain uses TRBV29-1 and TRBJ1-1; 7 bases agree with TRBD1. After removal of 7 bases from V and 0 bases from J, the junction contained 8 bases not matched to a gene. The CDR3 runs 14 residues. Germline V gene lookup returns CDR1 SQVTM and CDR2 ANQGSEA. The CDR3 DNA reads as TGCAGCGCGAGGACAGGCGGACTGAACACTGAAGCTTTCTTT. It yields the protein CSARTGGLNTEAFF. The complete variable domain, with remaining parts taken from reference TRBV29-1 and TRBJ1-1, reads SAVISQKPSRDICQRGTSLTIQCQVDSQVTMMFWYRQQPGQSLTLIATANQGSEATYESGFVIDKFPISRPNLTFSTLTVSNMSPEDSSIYLCSARTGGLNTEAFFGQGTRLTVV.

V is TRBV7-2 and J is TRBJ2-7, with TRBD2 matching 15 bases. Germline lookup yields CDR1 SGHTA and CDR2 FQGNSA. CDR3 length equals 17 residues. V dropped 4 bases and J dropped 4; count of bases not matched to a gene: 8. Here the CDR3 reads CASSSRTSGGAVYEQYF. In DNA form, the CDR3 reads TGTGCCAGCAGCTCTAGGACTAGCGGGGGGGCCGTATACGAGCAGTACTTC.

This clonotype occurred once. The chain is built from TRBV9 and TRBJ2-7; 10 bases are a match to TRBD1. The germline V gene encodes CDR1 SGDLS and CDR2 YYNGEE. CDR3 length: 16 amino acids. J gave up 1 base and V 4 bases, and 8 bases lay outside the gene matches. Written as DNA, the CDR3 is TGTGCCAGCAGCCCCCAGGGGACAGGGGTTTCCTACGAGCAGTACTTC. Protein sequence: CASSPQGTGVSYEQYF.

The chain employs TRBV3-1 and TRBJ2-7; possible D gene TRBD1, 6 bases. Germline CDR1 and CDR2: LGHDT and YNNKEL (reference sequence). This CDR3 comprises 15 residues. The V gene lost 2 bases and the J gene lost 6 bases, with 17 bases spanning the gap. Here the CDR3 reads CASSQSRAQGVEQYF. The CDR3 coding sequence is TGTGCCAGCAGCCAATCACGGGCACAGGGAGTCGAGCAGTACTTC.

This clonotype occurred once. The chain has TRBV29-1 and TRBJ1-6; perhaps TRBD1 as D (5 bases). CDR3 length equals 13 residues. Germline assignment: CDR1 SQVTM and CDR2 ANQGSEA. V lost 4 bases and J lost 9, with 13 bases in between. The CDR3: CSVAAGFFSPLHF. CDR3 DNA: TGCAGCGTTGCCGCAGGGTTTTTTTCACCCCTCCACTTT.

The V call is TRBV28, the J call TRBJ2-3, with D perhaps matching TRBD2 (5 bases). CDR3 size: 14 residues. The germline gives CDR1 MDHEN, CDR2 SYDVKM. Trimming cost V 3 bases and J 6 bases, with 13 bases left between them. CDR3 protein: CASSFIREGDTQYF. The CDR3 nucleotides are TGTGCCAGCAGTTTCATCAGAGAGGGCGATACGCAGTATTTT.

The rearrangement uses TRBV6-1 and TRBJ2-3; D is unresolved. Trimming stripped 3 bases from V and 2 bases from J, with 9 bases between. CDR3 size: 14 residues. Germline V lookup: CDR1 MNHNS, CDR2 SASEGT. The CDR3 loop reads CASSDPTYTDTQYF. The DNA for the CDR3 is TGTGCCAGCAGTGACCCCACCTACACAGATACGCAGTATTTT.

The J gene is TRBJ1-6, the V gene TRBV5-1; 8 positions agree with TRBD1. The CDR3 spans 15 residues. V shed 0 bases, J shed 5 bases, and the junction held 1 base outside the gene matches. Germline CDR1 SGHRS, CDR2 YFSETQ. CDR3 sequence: CASSLAQGDNSPLHF. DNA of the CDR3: TGCGCCAGCAGCTTGGCACAGGGGGATAATTCACCCCTCCACTTT. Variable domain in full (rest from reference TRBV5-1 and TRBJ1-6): KAGVTQTPRYLIKTRGQQVTLSCSPISGHRSVSWYQQTPGQGLQFLFEYFSETQRNKGNFPGRFSGRQFSNSRSEMNVSTLELGDSALYLCASSLAQGDNSPLHFGNGTRLTVT.

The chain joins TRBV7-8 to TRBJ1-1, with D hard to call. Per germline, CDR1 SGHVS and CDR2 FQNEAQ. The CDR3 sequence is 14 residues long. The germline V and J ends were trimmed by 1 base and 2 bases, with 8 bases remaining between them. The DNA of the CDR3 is TGTGCCAGCAGCTTAGAATCCGCCAACACTGAAGCTTTCTTT. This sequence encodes CASSLESANTEAFF.

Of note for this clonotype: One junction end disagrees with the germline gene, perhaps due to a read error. DNA for the CDR3: TGCGCCACCAGCAGTACTAGTCCCGTCCCCGTCAATGAGCAGTTCTTC. The encoded protein is CATSSTSPVPVNEQFF. The gene calls are TRBV15 and TRBJ2-1, with D perhaps TRBD2 (5 bases). The length of the CDR3 is 16 residues. Germline V gives CDR1 LNHNV, CDR2 YYDKDF (reference sequence).

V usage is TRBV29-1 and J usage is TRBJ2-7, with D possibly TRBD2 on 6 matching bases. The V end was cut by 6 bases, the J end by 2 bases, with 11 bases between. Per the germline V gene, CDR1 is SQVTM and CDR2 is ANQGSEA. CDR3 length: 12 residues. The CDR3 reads CSVGGDPYEQYF. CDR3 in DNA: TGCAGCGTGGGGGGTGACCCCTACGAGCAGTACTTC.

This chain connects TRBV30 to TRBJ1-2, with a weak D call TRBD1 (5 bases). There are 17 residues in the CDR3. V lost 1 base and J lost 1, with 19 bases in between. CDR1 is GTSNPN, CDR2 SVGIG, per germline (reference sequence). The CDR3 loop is CAWSARDVSPLNYGYTF. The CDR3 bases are TGTGCCTGGAGTGCCCGGGACGTCTCTCCCCTTAACTATGGCTACACCTTC.

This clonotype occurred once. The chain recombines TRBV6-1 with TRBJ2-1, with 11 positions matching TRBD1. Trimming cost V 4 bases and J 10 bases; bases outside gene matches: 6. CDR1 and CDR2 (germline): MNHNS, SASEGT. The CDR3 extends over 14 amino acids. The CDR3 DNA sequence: TGTGCCAGCAGTGTGGGACAGGGGGTTCAGGAGCAGTTCTTC. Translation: CASSVGQGVQEQFF.

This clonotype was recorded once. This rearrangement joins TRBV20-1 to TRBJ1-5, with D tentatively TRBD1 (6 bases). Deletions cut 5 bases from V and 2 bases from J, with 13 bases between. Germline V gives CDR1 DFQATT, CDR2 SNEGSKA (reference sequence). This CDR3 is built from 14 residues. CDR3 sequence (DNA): TGCAGTGCTCCGACACAGGGAGGCAATCAGCCCCAGCATTTT. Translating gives CSAPTQGGNQPQHF.

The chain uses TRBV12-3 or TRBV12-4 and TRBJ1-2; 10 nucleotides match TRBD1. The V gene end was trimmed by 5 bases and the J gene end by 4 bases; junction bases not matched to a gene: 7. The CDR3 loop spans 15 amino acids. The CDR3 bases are TGTGCCAGCAGTCGAAGGACAGGGGGAATCTATGGCTACACCTTC. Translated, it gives CASSRRTGGIYGYTF.

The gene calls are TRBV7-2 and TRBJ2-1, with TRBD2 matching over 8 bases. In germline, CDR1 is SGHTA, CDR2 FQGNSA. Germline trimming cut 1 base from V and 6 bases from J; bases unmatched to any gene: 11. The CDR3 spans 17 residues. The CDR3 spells CASSLGEPGLGGNEQFF. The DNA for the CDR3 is TGTGCCAGCAGCTTAGGCGAACCGGGACTAGGAGGCAATGAGCAGTTCTTC.

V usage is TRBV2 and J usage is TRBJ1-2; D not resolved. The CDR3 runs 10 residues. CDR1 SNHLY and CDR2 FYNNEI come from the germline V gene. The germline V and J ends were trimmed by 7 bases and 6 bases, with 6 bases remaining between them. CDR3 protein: CASKGNGYTF. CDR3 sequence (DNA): TGTGCCAGCAAAGGGAATGGCTACACCTTC.

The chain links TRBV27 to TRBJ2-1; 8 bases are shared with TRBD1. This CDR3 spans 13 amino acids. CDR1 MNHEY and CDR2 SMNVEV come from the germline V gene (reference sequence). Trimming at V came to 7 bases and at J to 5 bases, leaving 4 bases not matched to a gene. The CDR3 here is CASTDRDHNEQFF. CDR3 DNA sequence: TGTGCCAGCACGGACAGGGACCACAATGAGCAGTTCTTC.

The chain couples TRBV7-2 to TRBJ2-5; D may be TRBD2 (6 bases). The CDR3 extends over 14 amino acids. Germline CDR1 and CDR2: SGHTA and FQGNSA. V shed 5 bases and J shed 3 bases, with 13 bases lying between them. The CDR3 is CASSPGSQKETQYF. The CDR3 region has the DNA TGTGCCAGCAGCCCCGGGAGCCAAAAAGAGACCCAGTACTTC.

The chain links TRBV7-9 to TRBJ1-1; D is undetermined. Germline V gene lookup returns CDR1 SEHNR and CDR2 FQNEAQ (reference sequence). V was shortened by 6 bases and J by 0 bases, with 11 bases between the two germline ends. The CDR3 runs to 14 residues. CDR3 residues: CASRPGVMNTEAFF. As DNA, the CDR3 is TGTGCCAGCAGGCCGGGTGTTATGAACACTGAAGCTTTCTTT.

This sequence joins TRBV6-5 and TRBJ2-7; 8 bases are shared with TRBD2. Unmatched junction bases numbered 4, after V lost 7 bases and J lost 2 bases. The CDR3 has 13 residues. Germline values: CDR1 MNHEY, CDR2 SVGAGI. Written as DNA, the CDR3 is TGTGCCAGCACTTCCGGGGGGGCCTACGAGCAGTACTTC. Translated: CASTSGGAYEQYF.

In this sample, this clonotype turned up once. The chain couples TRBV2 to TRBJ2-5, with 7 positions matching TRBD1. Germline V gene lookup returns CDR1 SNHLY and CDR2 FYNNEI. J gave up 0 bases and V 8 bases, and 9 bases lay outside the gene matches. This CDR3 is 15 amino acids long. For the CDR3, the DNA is TGTGCCAGCGGCGAACAGGGGATGTACCAAGAGACCCAGTACTTC. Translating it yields CASGEQGMYQETQYF.